Presented here are 22 T cell receptor beta chains from one specimen sequenced in a study of blood T cell repertoires in COVID-19. Libraries were prepared by immunoSEQ multiplex PCR; TCRdb keeps only in-frame clonotypes and omits some of them. The table includes hundreds of thousands of clones, around nine tenths detected once. Sequencing input: PBMCs or T cells enriched from blood (not recorded which). The receptors were sampled from a woman aged 30 to 39 who had been exposed to COVID-19.

This sequence joins TRBV24-1 and TRBJ2-3, with D perhaps matching TRBD1 (5 bases). The V end was cut by 7 bases, the J end by 2 bases, with 12 bases between. The CDR3 contains 14 residues. Looked up from germline, CDR1 is KGHDR and CDR2 is SFDVKD. The CDR3 nucleotides read TGTGCCACCAGCGGTCTGGGGCCCACAGATACGCAGTATTTT. It yields the protein CATSGLGPTDTQYF.

V gene TRBV29-1 combines with J gene TRBJ2-1, with D tentatively TRBD2 (6 bases). The CDR3 loop spans 16 amino acids. CDR1 and CDR2 from the germline V gene are SQVTM and ANQGSEA. Trimming took off 5 bases at V and 4 bases at J, with 21 bases between the two ends. The CDR3 reads CSVREGGGVRYNEQFF. CDR3 coding DNA: TGCAGCGTTCGTGAGGGAGGAGGCGTACGGTACAATGAGCAGTTCTTC.

Only a few counts were recorded for this clone. This chain uses TRBV11-3 with TRBJ1-2; D is unresolved. Trimming took off 5 bases at V and 4 bases at J, with 17 bases between the two ends. CDR1 and CDR2 from the germline V gene are SGHNT and YENEEA. The CDR3 spans 15 residues. Here the CDR3 DNA reads TGTGCCAGCAGCCAAAGGCTGGTTTCGGGCTATGGCTACACCTTC. Amino acids: CASSQRLVSGYGYTF. Drawing the rest from reference TRBV11-3 and TRBJ1-2, the complete variable domain is EAGVVQSPRYKIIEKKQPVAFWCNPISGHNTLYWYLQNLGQGPELLIRYENEEAVDDSQLPKDRFSAERLKGVDSTLKIQPAELGDSAVYLCASSQRLVSGYGYTFGSGTRLTVV.

This clone has just one count. The DNA of the CDR3 is TGTGCCAGCAGTGAATCCCACAGCTATGGCTACACCTTC. The encoded protein is CASSESHSYGYTF. This chain links TRBV6-1 with TRBJ1-2; D gene uncertain. CDR1 is MNHNS and CDR2 is SASEGT in the germline V gene. With 2 bases removed from V and 4 bases from J, the gap between germline ends came to 8 bases. The length of the CDR3 is 13 residues.

This clone was seen just once. This chain uses TRBV18 with TRBJ1-4; D gene uncertain. The V end lost 6 bases, the J end lost 0 bases, and 11 bases lay between the germline ends. CDR1 is KGHSH, CDR2 LQKENI, per germline. The CDR3 runs 15 residues. In nucleotides, the CDR3 is TGTGCCAGCTCCCGATCGAGGGCAACTAATGAAAAACTGTTTTTT. It translates to CASSRSRATNEKLFF.

The J gene is TRBJ2-7, the V gene TRBV29-1, with 7 bases matching TRBD2. Trimming cost V 5 bases and J 6 bases; bases outside gene matches: 10. The germline CDR1 and CDR2 sequences are SQVTM and ANQGSEA. The CDR3 extends over 13 amino acids. CDR3 nucleotide sequence: TGCAGCGTTTCGACCCGGGGGGTTCTCGAGCAGTACTTC. Protein product: CSVSTRGVLEQYF.

The V and J genes are TRBV6-1 and TRBJ2-7; 7 positions match TRBD1. This CDR3 is 15 amino acids long. Per germline, CDR1 MNHNS and CDR2 SASEGT. V gave up 2 bases and J gave up 3 bases; unmatched junction bases: 7. The CDR3 DNA sequence: TGTGCCAGCAGTGAATGGGACAGCGTCGTCTACGAGCAGTACTTC. This sequence encodes CASSEWDSVVYEQYF.

This chain links TRBV14 with TRBJ2-7; 7 bases are shared with TRBD1. The CDR3 is 19 amino acids. V trimming: 0 bases; J trimming: 2 bases; junction bases outside the gene matches: 16. The germline V gene encodes CDR1 SGHDN and CDR2 FVKESK. The CDR3 loop is CASSQEESSRRQGTYEQYF. As DNA, the CDR3 is TGTGCCAGCAGCCAAGAGGAATCTTCCCGTCGACAGGGAACCTACGAGCAGTACTTC.

V usage is TRBV19 and J usage is TRBJ1-2, with D unresolved. V was clipped by 4 bases and J by 0 bases, with 9 bases between them. The V gene's germline CDR1 is LNHDA and CDR2 SQIVND (reference sequence). The CDR3 is 14 amino acids. CDR3 nucleotides: TGTGCCAGTAGTACTTTCTACTCTAACTATGGCTACACCTTC. This translates into CASSTFYSNYGYTF.

There are a few counts of this clone. V usage is TRBV14 and J usage is TRBJ1-2; 10 bases match TRBD1. Trimming removed 4 bases from V and 6 bases from J; junction bases left unmatched: 8. This CDR3 has 15 amino acids. From germline, CDR1 is SGHDN and CDR2 FVKESK. The CDR3 DNA reads TGTGCCAGCAGCCGCGCCGGGACAGGGGTTAATGGCTACACCTTC. Protein product: CASSRAGTGVNGYTF.

The V gene is TRBV15, the J gene TRBJ1-2, with TRBD1 as a possible D gene (5 bases). This CDR3 comprises 18 residues. V was cut by 4 bases and J by 1 base, with 22 bases left in between. Germline loops: CDR1 LNHNV, CDR2 YYDKDF (reference sequence). CDR3 amino acids: CATSKIGQATQSNYGYTF. As DNA, the CDR3 is TGTGCCACCAGCAAAATAGGACAAGCGACTCAAAGTAACTATGGCTACACCTTC. The variable domain in full, with the rest retrieved from reference TRBV15 and TRBJ1-2, is DAMVIQNPRYQVTQFGKPVTLSCSQTLNHNVMYWYQQKSSQAPKLLFHYYDKDFNNEADTPDNFQSRRPNTSFCFLDIRSPGLGDTAMYLCATSKIGQATQSNYGYTFGSGTRLTVV.

This clone was recorded only once. The rearrangement uses TRBV11-2 and TRBJ1-2; TRBD1 aligns across 8 bases. The V gene's germline CDR1 is SGHAT and CDR2 FQNNGV. The CDR3 is 14 residues long. V trimming: 4 bases; J trimming: 4 bases; junction bases outside the gene matches: 5. The CDR3 here is CASSWTGTIYGYTF. DNA of the CDR3: TGTGCCAGCAGCTGGACAGGGACTATCTATGGCTACACCTTC. Full variable domain (rest looked up from reference TRBV11-2 and TRBJ1-2): EAGVAQSPRYKIIEKRQSVAFWCNPISGHATLYWYQQILGQGPKLLIQFQNNGVVDDSQLPKDRFSAERLKGVDSTLKIQPAKLEDSAVYLCASSWTGTIYGYTFGSGTRLTVV.

This clone was observed a handful of times. This chain uses TRBV24-1 with TRBJ2-2; D gene unclear. The CDR3 contains 14 residues. Between the trimmed V and J ends, which lost 5 bases and 1 base, there was a span of 7 bases. Germline CDR1 is KGHDR and CDR2 is SFDVKD. In nucleotides, the CDR3 is TGTGCCACCAGTGCCTCCGGGAACACCGGGGAGCTGTTTTTT. It encodes CATSASGNTGELFF.

The chain couples TRBV11-2 to TRBJ1-1, with 9 positions matching TRBD1. V trimming: 6 bases; J trimming: 6 bases; junction bases outside the gene matches: 23. Germline lookup yields CDR1 SGHAT and CDR2 FQNNGV. The CDR3 covers 19 residues. This chain's CDR3 is CASSPGQGRQWGSGAEAFF. DNA for the CDR3: TGTGCCAGCAGTCCGGGACAGGGACGTCAATGGGGCTCCGGCGCTGAAGCTTTCTTT.

The rearrangement uses TRBV28 and TRBJ1-2; D ambiguous. Per the germline V gene, CDR1 is MDHEN and CDR2 is SYDVKM. The CDR3 length is 13 residues. The V end lost 7 bases, the J end lost 4 bases, and 13 bases lay between the germline ends. CDR3 coding DNA: TGTGCCAGCACCCGGAGGGCTATCTATGGCTACACCTTC. Protein: CASTRRAIYGYTF.

Comment on this clone: Sequence at one end of the junction differs from germline and may be a read error. This sequence joins TRBV24-1 and TRBJ1-2; TRBD1 aligns across 8 bases. Germline values: CDR1 KGHDR, CDR2 SFDVKD. This CDR3 has 14 amino acids. The CDR3 region has the DNA TGTGCCACCAGTGAGACCGGGACAGGTTATCGTTTTCTGTTC. Translated, it gives CATSETGTGYRFLF.

The chain couples TRBV5-1 to TRBJ2-1; TRBD2 agrees at 9 bases. Losses at the gene ends were 1 base for V and 9 bases for J; bases not matched to a gene: 8. The CDR3 has 15 residues. Germline CDR1 reads SGHRS; CDR2 reads YFSETQ. CDR3 amino acids: CASSLSAGGPGEQFF. The CDR3 coding sequence is TGCGCCAGCAGCTTGTCGGCGGGGGGGCCGGGTGAGCAGTTCTTC.

The chain uses TRBV24-1 and TRBJ1-5; D is ambiguous. CDR1 is KGHDR and CDR2 is SFDVKD in the germline V gene. Trimming stripped 4 bases from V and 9 bases from J, with 9 bases between. The CDR3 spans 12 residues. CDR3 sequence reads: CATSEPGRPQHF. The CDR3 coding sequence is TGTGCCACCAGTGAGCCGGGGAGGCCCCAGCATTTT.

The chain couples TRBV19 to TRBJ2-7; unclear D gene. The V end lost 1 base, the J end lost 6 bases, and 10 bases lay between the germline ends. In germline, CDR1 is LNHDA, CDR2 SQIVND (reference sequence). This CDR3 contains 13 residues. Here the CDR3 reads CASSIVPGSEQYF. CDR3 sequence (DNA): TGTGCCAGTAGTATAGTGCCGGGTAGCGAGCAGTACTTC.

The chain combines TRBV11-1 with TRBJ2-7, with 8 bases fitting TRBD2. The germline CDR1 and CDR2 sequences are SGHAT and FQDESV (reference sequence). With V trimmed by 3 bases and J by 0 bases, 1 base remained unmatched. The CDR3 has 14 amino acids. The CDR3 sequence: CASSFSGDSYEQYF. As DNA, the CDR3 is TGTGCCAGCAGCTTTAGCGGGGACTCCTACGAGCAGTACTTC. Full variable domain (outside the CDR3, taken from reference TRBV11-1 and TRBJ2-7): EAEVAQSPRYKITEKSQAVAFWCDPISGHATLYWYRQILGQGPELLVQFQDESVVDDSQLPKDRFSAERLKGVDSTLKIQPAELGDSAMYLCASSFSGDSYEQYFGPGTRLTVT.

CDR3 bases: TGTGCCAGCAGCTTGGACCGAGTTAACTATGGCTACACCTTC. Its translation is CASSLDRVNYGYTF. The chain employs TRBV5-4 and TRBJ1-2; D gene ambiguous. The CDR3 covers 14 residues. V lost 0 bases and J lost 1, with 7 bases in between. Germline-derived CDR1 and CDR2 are SGHNT and YYREEE (reference sequence).

This clone has a handful of counts. The chain has TRBV12-5 and TRBJ1-1; the match to TRBD1 covers 11 bases. Germline values: CDR1 LGHNT, CDR2 FRNRAP. The CDR3 is 17 residues long. Losses at the gene ends were 5 bases for V and 0 bases for J; bases not matched to a gene: 8. CDR3 in amino acids: CASGIRRDRGMNTEAFF. CDR3 nucleotide sequence: TGTGCTAGTGGTATCCGCCGGGACAGGGGGATGAACACTGAAGCTTTCTTT.